Presented here are 24 T cell receptor beta chains from one specimen sequenced in a study of shared clonotypes between healthy human individuals. Libraries were prepared by immunoSEQ multiplex PCR; TCRdb keeps only in-frame clonotypes and omits some of them. The repertoire consists of roughly 680,000 clones, with 55% to 75% occurring once and the leading ten covering approximately 1.8%. The sequenced sample was memory CD4+ T cells sorted from blood. The subset here: CD45RA-negative fraction. The receptors come from a woman in her twenties or thirties in good health.

J is TRBJ2-3 and V is TRBV5-1; 8 positions match TRBD1. The V segment lost 1 base and the J segment 5 bases; nucleotides outside the gene matches: 9. Per germline, CDR1 SGHRS and CDR2 YFSETQ. The CDR3 is 16 amino acids. The CDR3 nucleotides are TGCGCCAGCAGCTTGACTTCGACAGGGGCAGGAGATACGCAGTATTTT. Residues: CASSLTSTGAGDTQYF.

This clone has at least ten counts. The DNA for the CDR3 is TGTGCCTGGGGGGACGGCCGGACCCAGCATTTT. Translation gives CAWGDGRTQHF. This chain connects TRBV30 to TRBJ1-5; tentative D call: TRBD1 (5 bases). Germline V gene data show CDR1 as GTSNPN and CDR2 as SVGIG (reference sequence). Trimming removed 5 bases at V and 11 bases at J, with 13 bases between. This CDR3 comprises 11 residues.

The chain employs TRBV19 and TRBJ2-7; tentative D call: TRBD2 (5 bases). Trimming removed 5 bases at V and 2 bases at J, with 10 bases between. Germline V gene data show CDR1 as LNHDA and CDR2 as SQIVND (reference sequence). The CDR3 contains 13 residues. CDR3 sequence: CASSGGRTYEQYF. The DNA of the CDR3 is TGTGCCAGTAGTGGCGGGCGAACCTACGAGCAGTACTTC.

For the CDR3, the DNA is TGTGCCAGCAGCTTAGCAGGCCTTTTTCAGTTCTTC. This codes for CASSLAGLFQFF. The chain is built from TRBV11-2 and TRBJ2-1; D is unclear. V was pared by 1 base and J by 13 bases, with 11 bases between. The CDR3 totals 12 residues. Germline V gene sequence: CDR1 SGHAT, CDR2 FQNNGV.

The V and J genes are TRBV21-1 and TRBJ2-5; TRBD2, as called in the table, went unchecked against the DNA. TRBV21-1 is assigned pseudogene status. There are 18 residues in the CDR3. CDR3 loop: CASSKVTEPLRYQETQYF. The CDR3 DNA follows: TGTGCCAGCAGCAAAGTAACTGAGCCGCTGAGGTACCAAGAGACCCAGTACTTC.

The chain recombines TRBV19 with TRBJ1-5; a weak D match, TRBD1 (6 bases). This CDR3 is 14 amino acids long. V was shortened by 2 bases and J by 3 bases, with 8 bases between the two germline ends. Germline CDR1 reads LNHDA; CDR2 reads SQIVND (reference sequence). DNA for the CDR3: TGTGCCAGTAGTATACAGGGGAACAATCAGCCCCAGCATTTT. Translated, it gives CASSIQGNNQPQHF.

This clone appeared a single time. The rearrangement uses TRBV6-6 and TRBJ2-5; TRBD2 aligns across 10 bases. The DNA matches TRBJ2-7 better at its end, which makes the J call doubtful. Looked up from germline, CDR1 is MNHNY and CDR2 is SVGAGI (reference sequence). This CDR3 contains 14 residues. The CDR3 nucleotides read TGTGCCAGCAGTACCCTAGCGGGAGCCCTCGAGCAGTACTTC. This translates into CASSTLAGALEQYF.

The chain is built from TRBV20-1 and TRBJ2-1; D unresolved. The V and J ends lost 5 bases and 8 bases respectively, with 7 bases between them. The CDR3 is made up of 10 amino acids. CDR1 and CDR2 (germline): DFQATT, SNEGSKA (reference sequence). DNA of the CDR3: TGCAGTGCTCTGAGGTATGAGCAGTTCTTC. Translating gives CSALRYEQFF.

The chain combines TRBV19 with TRBJ1-6, with 8 bases aligning to TRBD1. This CDR3 is 15 amino acids long. The ends lost 9 bases at V and 5 bases at J; junction bases unmatched: 9. Germline CDR1 LNHDA, CDR2 SQIVND (reference sequence). The CDR3 here is CASKTGAANNSPLHF. DNA of the CDR3: TGTGCCAGCAAGACAGGGGCGGCCAATAATTCACCCCTCCACTTT. The whole variable domain, filled in from reference TRBV19 and TRBJ1-6, reads DGGITQSPKYLFRKEGQNVTLSCEQNLNHDAMYWYRQDPGQGLRLIYYSQIVNDFQKGDIAEGYSVSREKKESFPLTVTSAQKNPTAFYLCASKTGAANNSPLHFGNGTRLTVT.

The CDR3 nucleotides are TGTGCCAGCAGTGGACAGGGGCACCAGCCCCAGCATTTT. Protein product: CASSGQGHQPQHF. The V call is TRBV25-1, the J call TRBJ1-5; TRBD1 agrees at 8 bases. After removal of 4 bases from V and 7 bases from J, the junction contained 3 bases not matched to a gene. The CDR3 runs 13 residues. CDR1 and CDR2 from the germline V gene are MGHDK and SYGVNS. The full variable domain, its missing parts supplied by reference TRBV25-1 and TRBJ1-5, is EADIYQTPRYLVIGTGKKITLECSQTMGHDKMYWYQQDPGMELHLIHYSYGVNSTEKGDLSSESTVSRIRTEHFPLTLESARPSHTSQYLCASSGQGHQPQHFGDGTRLSIL.

The chain is built from TRBV18 and TRBJ2-7; D is ambiguous. The V gene's germline CDR1 is KGHSH and CDR2 LQKENI. The CDR3 contains 13 residues. The V end was cut by 2 bases, the J end by 5 bases, with 10 bases between. The CDR3 region is CASSPNPVNEQYF. DNA for the CDR3: TGTGCCAGCTCACCAAATCCTGTTAACGAGCAGTACTTC.

In its sample, this clone was seen once. The chain joins TRBV7-2 to TRBJ1-2; D is unresolved. Germline-derived CDR1 and CDR2 are SGHTA and FQGNSA. V lost 7 bases and J lost 2, with 20 bases in between. CDR3 size: 16 residues. CDR3 bases: TGTGCCAGCAACCCTCAGGCTTTCCCAGGCAACTATGGCTACACCTTC. Protein product: CASNPQAFPGNYGYTF.

The chain has TRBV18 and TRBJ2-3; no definite D call. CDR3 length equals 16 residues. CDR1 is KGHSH, CDR2 LQKENI, per germline. Trimming cost V 2 bases and J 0 bases, with 12 bases left between them. The DNA for the CDR3 is TGTGCCAGCTCACCAAAAATATGGGCTAGCACAGATACGCAGTATTTT. This codes for CASSPKIWASTDTQYF.

This clone was observed a few times. The chain joins TRBV11-3 to TRBJ2-2; 8 bases fit TRBD2. With V trimmed by 1 base and J by 4 bases, 5 bases remained unmatched. CDR1 and CDR2 (germline): SGHNT, YENEEA. The CDR3 loop spans 16 amino acids. The DNA for the CDR3 is TGTGCCAGCAGCTTAGGCCCCACTAGCGGCACCGGGGAGCTGTTTTTT. Translation gives CASSLGPTSGTGELFF.

This chain links TRBV5-1 with TRBJ2-1; possible D gene TRBD2, 6 bases. V was shortened by 5 bases and J by 5 bases, with 17 bases between the two germline ends. Per germline, CDR1 SGHRS and CDR2 YFSETQ. The CDR3 spans 15 residues. The CDR3: CASRPRSGANNEQFF. As DNA, the CDR3 is TGCGCCAGCAGACCACGCTCGGGAGCCAACAATGAGCAGTTCTTC. Variable domain in full (rest from reference TRBV5-1 and TRBJ2-1): KAGVTQTPRYLIKTRGQQVTLSCSPISGHRSVSWYQQTPGQGLQFLFEYFSETQRNKGNFPGRFSGRQFSNSRSEMNVSTLELGDSALYLCASRPRSGANNEQFFGPGTRLTVL.

This sequence joins TRBV19 and TRBJ1-5; D is uncertain. The V and J ends lost 7 bases and 2 bases respectively, with 18 bases between them. In germline, CDR1 is LNHDA, CDR2 SQIVND (reference sequence). This CDR3 is built from 16 residues. DNA of the CDR3: TGTGCCAGTAAGGTCGCCCCCGGGAAGCGCAATCAGCCCCAGCATTTT. This encodes CASKVAPGKRNQPQHF.

The chain links TRBV25-1 to TRBJ1-5; D is perhaps TRBD1 (6 bases). Trimming left V 3 bases short and J 3 bases short, with 15 bases between. CDR3 length equals 16 residues. The germline V gene encodes CDR1 MGHDK and CDR2 SYGVNS. The CDR3 reads CASSDDRDTLNQPQHF. CDR3 sequence (DNA): TGTGCCAGCAGTGACGATCGGGACACCCTCAATCAGCCCCAGCATTTT.

CDR3 amino acids: CASSSPPEQETQYF. CDR3 in DNA: TGTGCCAGCAGCTCACCCCCAGAGCAAGAGACCCAGTACTTC. This rearrangement joins TRBV11-2 to TRBJ2-5; D gene unclear. The CDR3 totals 14 residues. V was cut by 4 bases and J by 2 bases, with 11 bases left in between. Per germline, CDR1 SGHAT and CDR2 FQNNGV. Using reference TRBV11-2 and TRBJ2-5 for the parts outside the CDR3, the full variable domain is EAGVAQSPRYKIIEKRQSVAFWCNPISGHATLYWYQQILGQGPKLLIQFQNNGVVDDSQLPKDRFSAERLKGVDSTLKIQPAKLEDSAVYLCASSSPPEQETQYFGPGTRLLVL.

This chain connects TRBV9 to TRBJ2-1, with D possibly being TRBD1 (5 bases). This CDR3 spans 15 amino acids. CDR1 and CDR2 from the germline V gene are SGDLS and YYNGEE. Trimming removed 5 bases at V and 6 bases at J, with 18 bases between. This CDR3 is CASSAVNRRSNEQFF. In nucleotides, the CDR3 is TGTGCCAGCAGTGCGGTGAACAGGCGAAGCAATGAGCAGTTCTTC.

This clone was picked up a small number of times. The rearrangement links TRBV30 to TRBJ2-5; TRBD2 aligns across 10 bases. CDR3 length: 14 residues. Per germline, CDR1 GTSNPN and CDR2 SVGIG (reference sequence). Trimming took 4 bases from V and 5 from J; bases not matched to a gene: 7. DNA for the CDR3: TGTGCCTGGACTAGCGGGAGTGGGGGGGAGACCCAGTACTTC. This codes for CAWTSGSGGETQYF. Full variable domain (missing parts from reference TRBV30 and TRBJ2-5): SQTIHQWPATLVQPVGSPLSLECTVEGTSNPNLYWYRQAAGRGLQLLFYSVGIGQISSEVPQNLSASRPQDRQFILSSKKLLLSDSGFYLCAWTSGSGGETQYFGPGTRLLVL.

The chain recombines TRBV10-2 with TRBJ2-7; D uncertain. V shed 7 bases and J shed 0 bases, with 7 bases lying between them. Germline-derived CDR1 and CDR2 are WSHSY and SAAADI. This CDR3 contains 12 residues. CDR3 loop: CASTTDSYEQYF. For the CDR3, the DNA is TGCGCCAGCACCACAGACTCCTACGAGCAGTACTTC.

The chain employs TRBV5-1 and TRBJ1-3; 8 nucleotides line up with TRBD1. The CDR3 runs 15 residues. J was trimmed by 0 bases and V by 5 bases; bases with no gene match: 4. Germline-derived CDR1 and CDR2 are SGHRS and YFSETQ. CDR3 residues: CASSAGTGSGNTIYF. The CDR3 DNA sequence: TGCGCCAGCAGTGCCGGGACAGGCTCTGGAAACACCATATATTTT.

This sequence joins TRBV27 and TRBJ2-1; a weak D match, TRBD2 (6 bases). V was clipped by 5 bases and J by 12 bases, with 11 bases between them. The CDR3 is 11 residues long. Per the germline V gene, CDR1 is MNHEY and CDR2 is SMNVEV (reference sequence). In DNA form, the CDR3 reads TGTGCCAGCAGTACCGGGGGTTTGCAGTTCTTC. The encoded protein is CASSTGGLQFF.

This rearrangement joins TRBV7-9 to TRBJ2-7; 7 nucleotides line up with TRBD2. Trimming at V came to 3 bases and at J to 2 bases, leaving 10 bases not matched to a gene. Germline CDR1 reads SEHNR; CDR2 reads FQNEAQ (reference sequence). This CDR3 spans 16 amino acids. CDR3 in DNA: TGTGCCAGCAGCTTTGGATGGCGGGAGAGGGCCTACGAGCAGTACTTC. It specifies CASSFGWRERAYEQYF. Full variable domain (remainder filled in from reference TRBV7-9 and TRBJ2-7): DTGVSQNPRHKITKRGQNVTFRCDPISEHNRLYWYRQTLGQGPEFLTYFQNEAQLEKSRLLSDRFSAERPKGSFSTLEIQRTEQGDSAMYLCASSFGWRERAYEQYFGPGTRLTVT.